The rows below give T cell receptor beta chains drawn from one sample of a study of shared clonotypes between healthy human individuals. The method was immunoSEQ multiplex PCR; TCRdb's version includes in-frame clones alone and lacks a portion of them. The profile shows some 580,000 clones, about 97% of them singletons. Source material: naive CD4+ T cells sorted from blood. These receptors all come from a woman aged 30 to 39 in good health. Both conserved end residues are trimmed from each CDR3.

J,V,CDR3
TRBJ2-1,TRBV5-4,ASSLAQGFYNEQF
TRBJ2-2,TRBV5-4,ASSGTGEVTGELF
TRBJ1-1,TRBV7-2,ASSPFEGEAF
TRBJ1-1,TRBV18,ASSPIGTGDTEAF
TRBJ2-3,TRBV7-2,ASSLVAGTTDTQY
TRBJ1-2,TRBV18,ASSPQETWNYGYT
TRBJ1-1,TRBV2,ASRPPKINAEAF
TRBJ2-7,TRBV23-1,ASSESGNTITYEQY
TRBJ2-3,TRBV5-1,ASSVPRDRGSDTQY
TRBJ2-3,TRBV7-9,ASSSLADTQY
TRBJ1-4,TRBV28,ASSLGGAPTKLF
TRBJ1-2,TRBV19,ASSRVDRDLGT
TRBJ2-1,TRBV27,ASRRGRSGNEQF
TRBJ1-3,TRBV2,ASSETRSGGTIY
TRBJ1-3,TRBV28,ASSDLGRTVSGNTIY
TRBJ1-1,TRBV7-3,ASSTGANTEAF
TRBJ2-7,TRBV11-2,ASSPRGGRYEQY
TRBJ2-4,TRBV2,ASSVRFYIQY
TRBJ1-1,TRBV14,ASSHLGHLNTEAF
TRBJ2-1,TRBV18,ASSREQGYNEQF
TRBJ2-7,TRBV6-1,ASSEMVETYEQY
TRBJ2-1,TRBV5-1,ASSLASPTTYNEQF
TRBJ2-5,TRBV25-1,ASSPGLAGAQETQY
TRBJ1-3,TRBV7-9,ASSQRQGLNGNTIY
TRBJ1-6,TRBV6-5,ASSYSQGKGSPLH
TRBJ2-7,TRBV2,ASGRAAYEQY
TRBJ1-1,TRBV4-2,ASSLAGGASNTEAF
TRBJ2-3,TRBV5-1,ASSPGHGNTDTQY
TRBJ2-5,TRBV18,ASSRNAGLAGGETQY
TRBJ1-4,TRBV14,ASSQGGLNEKLF
TRBJ2-7,TRBV28,ASSSSRRASYEQY
TRBJ1-5,TRBV19,ASSIFGQGNNQPQH
TRBJ2-2,TRBV6-6,ASSWTGTNTGELF
TRBJ1-1,TRBV18,ASSPMETLTAEAF
TRBJ2-2,TRBV27,ASGHLSGELF
TRBJ2-2,TRBV13,ASSLAGLAANTGELF
TRBJ2-2,TRBV23-1,ASSLGTGAGELF
TRBJ2-1,TRBV7-9,ASSPPSSYNEQF
TRBJ2-5,TRBV6-6,ASMEGKRGTQY
TRBJ2-1,TRBV2,ASKLRGSYNEQF
TRBJ1-5,TRBV18,ASSNIEDNQPQH
TRBJ2-1,TRBV27,ASSLSLGTIKNEQF